Listed here is a single TCR beta chain. What it recognizes is unknown. The sample is drawn from a study of T cell responses to AZD1222 COVID-19 vaccine. Whole-study results and caveats: A mostly white British donor set with more females was recruited, and clonal diversity was possibly underestimated. Across spike, vaccine-associated CD4 TCRs were found, dominant at 160-218 and 743-854.

Investigators merged groups given second doses at roughly 4 or roughly 12 weeks. The CDR3 length is 16 residues. Germline V gives CDR1 SNHLY, CDR2 FYNNEI. Trimming removed 0 bases from V and 0 bases from J, with 11 bases in between. Libraries were prepared by immunoSEQ multiplex PCR; TCRdb keeps only in-frame clonotypes and omits some of them. The sample holds 80,000 to 100,000 clones, approximately 83% seen once. The gene calls are TRBV2 and TRBJ2-5; D is ambiguous. The sequence came from an adult who received the AZD1222 COVID-19 vaccine. The sample here was peripheral blood, taken 28 days after the second AZD1222 dose. CDR3 in amino acids: CASSEAETSYQETQYF. The CDR3 bases are TGTGCCAGCAGTGAAGCAGAGACTTCGTACCAAGAGACCCAGTACTTC.